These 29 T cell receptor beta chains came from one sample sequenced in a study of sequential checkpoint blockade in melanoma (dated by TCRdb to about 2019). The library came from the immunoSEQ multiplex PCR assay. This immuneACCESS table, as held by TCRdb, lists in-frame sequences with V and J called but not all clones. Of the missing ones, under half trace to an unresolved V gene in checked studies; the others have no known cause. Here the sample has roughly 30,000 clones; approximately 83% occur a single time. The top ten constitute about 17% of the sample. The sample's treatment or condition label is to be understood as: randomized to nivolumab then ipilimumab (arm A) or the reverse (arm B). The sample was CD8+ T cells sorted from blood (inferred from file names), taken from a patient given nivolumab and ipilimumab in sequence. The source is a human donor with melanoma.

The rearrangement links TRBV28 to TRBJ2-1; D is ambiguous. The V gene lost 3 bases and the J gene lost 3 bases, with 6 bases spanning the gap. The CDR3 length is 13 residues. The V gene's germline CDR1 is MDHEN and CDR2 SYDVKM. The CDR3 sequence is CASSFQFYNEQFF. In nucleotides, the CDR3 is TGTGCCAGCAGTTTCCAATTCTACAATGAGCAGTTCTTC.

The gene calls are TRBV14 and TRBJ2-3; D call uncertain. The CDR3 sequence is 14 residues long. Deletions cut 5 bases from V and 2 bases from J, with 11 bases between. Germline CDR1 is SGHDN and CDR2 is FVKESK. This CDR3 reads CASSNDILTDTQYF. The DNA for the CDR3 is TGTGCCAGCAGCAACGACATCCTCACAGATACGCAGTATTTT.

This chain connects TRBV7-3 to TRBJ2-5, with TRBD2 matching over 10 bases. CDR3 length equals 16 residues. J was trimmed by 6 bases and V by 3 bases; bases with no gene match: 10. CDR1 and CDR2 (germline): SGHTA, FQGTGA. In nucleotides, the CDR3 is TGTGCCAGCAGCTTGCATGGGGCTAGCGGGAGTCAGACCCAGTACTTC. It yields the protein CASSLHGASGSQTQYF.

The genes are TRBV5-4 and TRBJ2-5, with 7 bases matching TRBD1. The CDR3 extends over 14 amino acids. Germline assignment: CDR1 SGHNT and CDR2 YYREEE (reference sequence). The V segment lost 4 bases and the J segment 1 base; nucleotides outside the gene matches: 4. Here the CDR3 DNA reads TGTGCCAGCAGCCCACGGGACAGCCAAGAGACCCAGTACTTC. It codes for CASSPRDSQETQYF.

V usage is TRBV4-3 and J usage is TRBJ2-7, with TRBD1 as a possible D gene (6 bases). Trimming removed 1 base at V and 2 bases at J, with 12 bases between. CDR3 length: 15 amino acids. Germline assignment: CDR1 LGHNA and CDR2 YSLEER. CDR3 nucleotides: TGCGCCAGCAGCCAAGCCCCGGGACACCCCTACGAGCAGTACTTC. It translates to CASSQAPGHPYEQYF.

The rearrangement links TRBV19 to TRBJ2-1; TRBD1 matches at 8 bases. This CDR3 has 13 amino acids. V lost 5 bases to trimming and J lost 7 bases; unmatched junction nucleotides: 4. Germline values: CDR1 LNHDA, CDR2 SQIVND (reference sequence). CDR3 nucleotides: TGTGCCAGTAGTTGGACAGGGAAGAATGAGCAGTTCTTC. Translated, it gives CASSWTGKNEQFF.

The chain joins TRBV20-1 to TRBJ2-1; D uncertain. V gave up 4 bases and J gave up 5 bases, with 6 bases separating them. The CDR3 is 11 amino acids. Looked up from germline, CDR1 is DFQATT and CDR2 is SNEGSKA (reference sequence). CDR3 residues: CSATTNNEQFF. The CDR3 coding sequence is TGCAGTGCTACCACAAACAATGAGCAGTTCTTC.

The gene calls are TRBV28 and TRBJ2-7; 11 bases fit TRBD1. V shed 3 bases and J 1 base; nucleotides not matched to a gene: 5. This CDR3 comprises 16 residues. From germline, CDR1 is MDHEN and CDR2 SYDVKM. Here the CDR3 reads CASSLGQGVGSYEQYF. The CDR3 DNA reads TGTGCCAGCAGTTTGGGACAGGGGGTTGGGTCCTACGAGCAGTACTTC. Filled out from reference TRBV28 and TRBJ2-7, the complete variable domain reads DVKVTQSSRYLVKRTGEKVFLECVQDMDHENMFWYRQDPGLGLRLIYFSYDVKMKEKGDIPEGYSVSREKKERFSLILESASTNQTSMYLCASSLGQGVGSYEQYFGPGTRLTVT.

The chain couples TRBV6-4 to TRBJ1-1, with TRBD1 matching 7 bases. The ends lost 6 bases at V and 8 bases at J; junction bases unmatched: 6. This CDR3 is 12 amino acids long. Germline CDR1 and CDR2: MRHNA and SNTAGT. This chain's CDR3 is CASSRGQPEAFF. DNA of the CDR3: TGTGCCAGCAGCCGGGGACAGCCGGAAGCTTTCTTT.

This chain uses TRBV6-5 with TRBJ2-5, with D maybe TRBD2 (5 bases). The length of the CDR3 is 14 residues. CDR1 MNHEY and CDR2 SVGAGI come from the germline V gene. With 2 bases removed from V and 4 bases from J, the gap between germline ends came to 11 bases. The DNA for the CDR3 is TGTGCCAGCAGTTACGACACGGGGTTAGAGACCCAGTACTTC. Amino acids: CASSYDTGLETQYF.

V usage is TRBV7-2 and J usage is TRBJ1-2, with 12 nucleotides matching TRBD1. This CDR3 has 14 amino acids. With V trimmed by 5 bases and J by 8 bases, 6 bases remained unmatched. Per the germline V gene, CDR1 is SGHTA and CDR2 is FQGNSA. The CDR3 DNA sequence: TGTGCCAGCAGCGACGCCGGGACAGGGGGCGGCTACACCTTC. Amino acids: CASSDAGTGGGYTF. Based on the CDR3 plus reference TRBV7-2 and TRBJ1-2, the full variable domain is GAGVSQSPSNKVTEKGKDVELRCDPISGHTALYWYRQSLGQGLEFLIYFQGNSAPDKSGLPSDRFSAERTGGSVSTLTIQRTQQEDSAVYLCASSDAGTGGGYTFGSGTRLTVV.

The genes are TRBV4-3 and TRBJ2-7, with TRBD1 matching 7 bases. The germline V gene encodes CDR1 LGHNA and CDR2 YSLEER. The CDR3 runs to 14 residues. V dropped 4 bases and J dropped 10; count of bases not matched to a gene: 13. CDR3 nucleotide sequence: TGCGCCAGCAGCCCCGGGACAGAACTACGCTATCAGTACTTC. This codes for CASSPGTELRYQYF.

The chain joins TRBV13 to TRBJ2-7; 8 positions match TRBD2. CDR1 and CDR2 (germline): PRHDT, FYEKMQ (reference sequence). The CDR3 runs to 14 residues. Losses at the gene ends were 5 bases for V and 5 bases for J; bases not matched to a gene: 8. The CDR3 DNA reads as TGTGCCAGCAGCCCTCCCCGGGGGGGCGACGAGCAGTACTTC. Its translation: CASSPPRGGDEQYF.

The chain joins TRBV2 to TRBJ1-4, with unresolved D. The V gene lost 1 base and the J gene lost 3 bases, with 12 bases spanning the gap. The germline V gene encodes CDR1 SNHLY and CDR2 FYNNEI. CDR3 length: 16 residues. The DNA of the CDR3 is TGTGCCAGCAGTGAAGATCAGATGGGAGCTAATGAAAAACTGTTTTTT. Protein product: CASSEDQMGANEKLFF.

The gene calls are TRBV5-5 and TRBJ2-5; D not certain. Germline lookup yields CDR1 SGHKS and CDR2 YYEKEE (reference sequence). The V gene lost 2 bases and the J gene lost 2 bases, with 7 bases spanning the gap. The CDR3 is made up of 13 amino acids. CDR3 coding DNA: TGTGCCAGCAGCTTTCTGGCACAAGAGACCCAGTACTTC. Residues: CASSFLAQETQYF.

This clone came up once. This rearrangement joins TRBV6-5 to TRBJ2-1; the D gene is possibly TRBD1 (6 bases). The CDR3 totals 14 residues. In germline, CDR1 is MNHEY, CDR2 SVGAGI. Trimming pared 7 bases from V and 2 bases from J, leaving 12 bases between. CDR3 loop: CASTPGQTYNEQFF. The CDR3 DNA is TGTGCCAGCACACCGGGACAAACCTACAATGAGCAGTTCTTC.

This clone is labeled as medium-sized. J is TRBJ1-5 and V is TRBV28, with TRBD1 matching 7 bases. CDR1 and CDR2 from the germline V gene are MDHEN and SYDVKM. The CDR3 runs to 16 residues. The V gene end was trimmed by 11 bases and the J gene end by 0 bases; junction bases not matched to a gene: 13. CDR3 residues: CASFRDRPYSNQPQHF. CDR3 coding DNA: TGTGCCTCCTTCCGGGACAGACCTTATAGCAATCAGCCCCAGCATTTT.

The CDR3 spells CASSVATENGELFF. CDR3 nucleotide sequence: TGTGCCAGCAGCGTAGCTACAGAAAACGGGGAGCTGTTTTTT. The rearrangement joins TRBV9 to TRBJ2-2; D uncertain. CDR1 and CDR2 (germline): SGDLS, YYNGEE. Trimming took 0 bases from V and 7 from J, leaving 10 bases between them. The CDR3 runs 14 residues. The full variable domain, in which reference TRBV9 and TRBJ2-2 provide the parts outside the CDR3, is DSGVTQTPKHLITATGQRVTLRCSPRSGDLSVYWYQQSLDQGLQFLIQYYNGEERAKGNILERFSAQQFPDLHSELNLSSLELGDSALYFCASSVATENGELFFGEGSRLTVL.

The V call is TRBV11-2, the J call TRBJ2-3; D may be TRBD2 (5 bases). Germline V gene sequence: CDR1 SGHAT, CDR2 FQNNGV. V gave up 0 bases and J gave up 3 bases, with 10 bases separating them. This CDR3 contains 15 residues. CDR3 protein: CASSLDPGRTDTQYF. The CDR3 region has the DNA TGTGCCAGCAGCTTAGATCCGGGGAGAACAGATACGCAGTATTTT.

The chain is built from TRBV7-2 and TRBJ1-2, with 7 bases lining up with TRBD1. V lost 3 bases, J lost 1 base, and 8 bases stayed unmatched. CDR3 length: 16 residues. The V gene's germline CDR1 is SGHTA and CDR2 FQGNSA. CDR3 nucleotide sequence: TGTGCCAGCAGCTTCCCAGACAGGGATTATAACTATGGCTACACCTTC. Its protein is CASSFPDRDYNYGYTF.

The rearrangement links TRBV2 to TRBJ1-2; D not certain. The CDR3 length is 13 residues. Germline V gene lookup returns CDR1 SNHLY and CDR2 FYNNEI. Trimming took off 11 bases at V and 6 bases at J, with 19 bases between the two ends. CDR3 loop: CALVTGRGNGYTF. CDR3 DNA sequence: TGTGCCCTGGTAACCGGGCGCGGGAATGGCTACACCTTC. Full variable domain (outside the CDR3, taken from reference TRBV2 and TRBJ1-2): EPEVTQTPSHQVTQMGQEVILRCVPISNHLYFYWYRQILGQKVEFLVSFYNNEISEKSEIFDDQFSVERPDGSNFTLKIRSTKLEDSAMYFCALVTGRGNGYTFGSGTRLTVV.

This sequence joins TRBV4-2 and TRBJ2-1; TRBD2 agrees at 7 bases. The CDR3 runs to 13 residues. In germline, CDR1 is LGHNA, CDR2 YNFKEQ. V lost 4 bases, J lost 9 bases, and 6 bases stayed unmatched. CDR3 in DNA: TGTGCCAGCAGCCTTACTACTAGCGCTGAGCAGTTCTTC. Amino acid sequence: CASSLTTSAEQFF.

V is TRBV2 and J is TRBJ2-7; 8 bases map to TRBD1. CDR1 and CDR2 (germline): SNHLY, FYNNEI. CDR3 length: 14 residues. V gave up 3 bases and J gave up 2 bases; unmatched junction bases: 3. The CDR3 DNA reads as TGTGCCAGCAGTGAGGGCAGGGGGCCCTACGAGCAGTACTTC. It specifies CASSEGRGPYEQYF.

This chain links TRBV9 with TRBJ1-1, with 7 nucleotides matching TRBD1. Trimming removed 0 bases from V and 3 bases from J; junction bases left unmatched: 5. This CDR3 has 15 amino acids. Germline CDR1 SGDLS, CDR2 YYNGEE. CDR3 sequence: CASSVEGQTYTEAFF. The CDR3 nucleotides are TGTGCCAGCAGCGTAGAGGGACAGACGTACACTGAAGCTTTCTTT.

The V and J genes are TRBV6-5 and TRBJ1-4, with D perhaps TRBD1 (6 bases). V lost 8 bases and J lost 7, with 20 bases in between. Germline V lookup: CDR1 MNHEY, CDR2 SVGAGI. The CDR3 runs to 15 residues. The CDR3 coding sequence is TGTGCCAGCGGGCTACAGGGTGTCTCTAGTGAAAAACTGTTTTTT. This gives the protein CASGLQGVSSEKLFF.

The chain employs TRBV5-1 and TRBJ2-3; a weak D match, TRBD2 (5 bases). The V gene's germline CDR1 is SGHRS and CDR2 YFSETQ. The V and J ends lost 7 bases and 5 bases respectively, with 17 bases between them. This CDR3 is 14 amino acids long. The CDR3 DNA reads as TGCGCCAGCGGCAACAAACCCGAGGGAGATACGCAGTATTTT. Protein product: CASGNKPEGDTQYF.

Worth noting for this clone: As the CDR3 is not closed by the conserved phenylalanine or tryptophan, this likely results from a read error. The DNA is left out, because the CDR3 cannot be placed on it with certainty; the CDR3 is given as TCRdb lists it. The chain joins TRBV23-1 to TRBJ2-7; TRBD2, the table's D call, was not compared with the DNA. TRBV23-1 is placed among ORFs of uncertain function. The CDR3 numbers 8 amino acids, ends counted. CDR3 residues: CASILVGG.

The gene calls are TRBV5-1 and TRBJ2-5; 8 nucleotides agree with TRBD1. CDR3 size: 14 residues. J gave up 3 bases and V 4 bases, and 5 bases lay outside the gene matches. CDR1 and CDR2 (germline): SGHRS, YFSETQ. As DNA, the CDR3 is TGCGCCAGCAGCAAGGACAGGGCTGAAGAGACCCAGTACTTC. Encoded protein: CASSKDRAEETQYF.

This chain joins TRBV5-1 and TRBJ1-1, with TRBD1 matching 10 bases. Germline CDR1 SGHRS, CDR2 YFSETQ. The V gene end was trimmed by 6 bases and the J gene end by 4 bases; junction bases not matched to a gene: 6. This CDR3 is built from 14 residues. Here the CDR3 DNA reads TGCGCCAGCATGGGACAGGGGCTGAGCACTGAAGCTTTCTTT. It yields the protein CASMGQGLSTEAFF.